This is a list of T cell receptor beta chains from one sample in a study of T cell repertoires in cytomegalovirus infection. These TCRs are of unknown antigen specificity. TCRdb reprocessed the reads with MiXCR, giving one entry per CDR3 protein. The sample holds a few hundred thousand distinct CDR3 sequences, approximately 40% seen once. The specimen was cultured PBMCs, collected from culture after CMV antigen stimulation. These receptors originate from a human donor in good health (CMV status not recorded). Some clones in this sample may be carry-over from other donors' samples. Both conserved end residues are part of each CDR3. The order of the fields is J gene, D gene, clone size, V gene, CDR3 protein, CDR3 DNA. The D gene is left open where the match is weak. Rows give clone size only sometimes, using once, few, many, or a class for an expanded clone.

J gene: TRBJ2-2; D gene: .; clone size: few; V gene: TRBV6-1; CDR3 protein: CASSEASANTGELFF; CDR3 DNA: TGTGCCAGCAGTGAAGCCTCAGCGAACACCGGGGAGCTGTTTTTT
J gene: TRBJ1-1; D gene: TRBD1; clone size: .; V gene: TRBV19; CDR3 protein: CATSRTGPDTEAFF; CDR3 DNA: TGTGCCACCTCGAGGACAGGGCCGGACACTGAAGCTTTCTTT
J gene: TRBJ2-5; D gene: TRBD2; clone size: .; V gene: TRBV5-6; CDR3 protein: CASSLVPASGLQETQYF; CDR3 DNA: TGTGCCAGCAGCTTGGTTCCGGCTAGCGGCCTCCAAGAGACCCAGTACTTC
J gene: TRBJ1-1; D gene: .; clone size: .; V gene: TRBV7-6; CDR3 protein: CASSSQQGNTEAFF; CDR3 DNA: TGTGCCAGCAGCTCTCAACAGGGAAACACTGAAGCTTTCTTT
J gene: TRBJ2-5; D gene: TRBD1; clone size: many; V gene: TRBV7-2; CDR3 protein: CASSWDRGTETQYF; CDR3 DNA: TGTGCCAGCAGCTGGGACAGGGGAACAGAGACCCAGTACTTC
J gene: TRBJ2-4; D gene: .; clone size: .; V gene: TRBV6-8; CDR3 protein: CARDGVAKNIQYF; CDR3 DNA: TGTGCCAGGGACGGCGTAGCCAAAAACATTCAGTACTTC
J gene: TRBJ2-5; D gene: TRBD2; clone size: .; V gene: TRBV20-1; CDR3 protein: CSAQLAGYGAQYF; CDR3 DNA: TGCAGTGCGCAGCTAGCGGGGTACGGGGCCCAGTACTTC
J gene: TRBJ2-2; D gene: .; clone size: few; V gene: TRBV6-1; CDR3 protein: CASELRGKNTGELFF; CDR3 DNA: TGTGCCAGCGAGCTGCGGGGTAAAAACACCGGGGAGCTGTTTTTT
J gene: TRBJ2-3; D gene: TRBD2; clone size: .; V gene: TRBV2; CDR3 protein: CASREREGTDTQYF; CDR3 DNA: TGTGCCAGCAGAGAGCGGGAGGGGACAGATACGCAGTATTTT
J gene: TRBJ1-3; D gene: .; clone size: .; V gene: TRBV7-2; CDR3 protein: CASSPGMREGNTIYF; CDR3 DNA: TGTGCCAGCAGCCCAGGGATGCGGGAAGGAAACACCATATATTTT
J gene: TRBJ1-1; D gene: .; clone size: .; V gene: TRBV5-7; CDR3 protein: CASSSRVCRGTEAFF; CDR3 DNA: TGTGCCAGCAGCTCCCGAGTTTGTCGGGGCACTGAAGCTTTCTTT
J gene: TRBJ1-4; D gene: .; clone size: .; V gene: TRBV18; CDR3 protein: CASSPSHITTNEKLFF; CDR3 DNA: TGTGCCAGCTCACCGAGTCATATCACAACTAATGAAAAACTGTTTTTT
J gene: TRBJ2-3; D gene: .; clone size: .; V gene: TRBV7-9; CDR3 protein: CASSLKPGTITDTQYF; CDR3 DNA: TGTGCCAGCAGCTTAAAACCGGGGACAATCACAGATACGCAGTATTTT
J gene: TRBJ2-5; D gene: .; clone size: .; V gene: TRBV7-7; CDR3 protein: CASSLGHETRETQYF; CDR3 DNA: TGTGCCAGCAGCTTAGGTCATGAAACCCGGGAGACCCAGTACTTC
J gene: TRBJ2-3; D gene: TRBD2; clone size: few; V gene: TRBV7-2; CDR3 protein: CASSLTPLAGVSDTQYF; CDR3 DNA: TGTGCCAGCAGCTTAACCCCACTAGCGGGGGTGTCAGATACGCAGTATTTT
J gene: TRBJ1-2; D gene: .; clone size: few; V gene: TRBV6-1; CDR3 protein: CASRRDFNYGYTF; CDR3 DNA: TGTGCCAGCAGGCGGGACTTTAACTATGGCTACACCTTC
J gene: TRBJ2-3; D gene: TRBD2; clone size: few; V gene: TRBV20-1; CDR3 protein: CSASSGTSRTDTQYF; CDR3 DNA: TGCAGTGCTTCGTCCGGGACTAGCCGCACAGATACGCAGTATTTT
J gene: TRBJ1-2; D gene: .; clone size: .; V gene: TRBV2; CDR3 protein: CASVKGSGYYGYTF; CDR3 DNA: TGTGCCAGCGTTAAGGGATCGGGTTACTATGGCTACACCTTC
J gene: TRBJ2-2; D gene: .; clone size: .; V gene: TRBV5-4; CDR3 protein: CASSLELNTGELFF; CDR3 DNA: TGTGCCAGCAGCTTGGAATTGAACACCGGGGAGCTGTTTTTT
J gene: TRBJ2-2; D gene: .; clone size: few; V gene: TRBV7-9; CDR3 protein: CASELAANTGELFF; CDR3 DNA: TGTGCCAGCGAGCTGGCGGCGAACACCGGGGAGCTGTTTTTT
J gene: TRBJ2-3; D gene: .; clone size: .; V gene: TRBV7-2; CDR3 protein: CASSLVPREGEYF; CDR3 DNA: TGTGCCAGCAGCTTAGTTCCCAGAGAAGGGGAGTATTTT
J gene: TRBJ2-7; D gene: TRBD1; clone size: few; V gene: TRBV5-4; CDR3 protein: CASSLALGQGLYEQYF; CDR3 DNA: TGTGCCAGCAGCTTGGCCTTGGGACAGGGCCTCTACGAGCAGTACTTC
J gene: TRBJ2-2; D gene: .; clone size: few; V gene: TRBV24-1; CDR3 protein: CATIGPFGELFF; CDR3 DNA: TGTGCCACCATAGGTCCGTTCGGGGAGCTGTTTTTT
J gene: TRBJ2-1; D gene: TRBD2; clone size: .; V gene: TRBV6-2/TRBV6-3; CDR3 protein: CASTNAGGGEQFF; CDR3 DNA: TGTGCCAGCACAAATGCGGGAGGAGGTGAGCAGTTCTTC
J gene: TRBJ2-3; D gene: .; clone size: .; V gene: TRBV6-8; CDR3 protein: CASSPRTGKSTDTQYF; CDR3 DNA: TGTGCCAGCAGTCCACGGACGGGAAAATCCACAGATACGCAGTATTTT
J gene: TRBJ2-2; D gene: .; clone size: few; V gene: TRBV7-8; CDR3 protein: CASSRKRNTGELFF; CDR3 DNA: TGTGCCAGCAGCCGCAAAAGGAACACCGGGGAGCTGTTTTTT
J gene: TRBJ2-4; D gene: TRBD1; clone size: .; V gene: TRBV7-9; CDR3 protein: CASSLGDRVVNIQYF; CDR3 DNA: TGTGCCAGCAGCTTAGGAGACAGGGTAGTGAACATTCAGTACTTC
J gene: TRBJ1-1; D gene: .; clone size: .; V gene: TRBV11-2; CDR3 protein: CASSAYRVNTEAFF; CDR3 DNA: TGTGCCAGCAGCGCATACAGGGTAAACACTGAAGCTTTCTTT
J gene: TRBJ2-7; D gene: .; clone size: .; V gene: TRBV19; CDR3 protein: CASRRQGSYEQYF; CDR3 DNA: TGTGCCAGTCGAAGGCAAGGGTCCTACGAGCAGTACTTC
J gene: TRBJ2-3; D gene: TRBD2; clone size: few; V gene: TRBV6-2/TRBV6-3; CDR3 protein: CASRIAGTGEDTQYF; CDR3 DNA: TGTGCCAGCAGAATAGCGGGAACGGGCGAAGATACGCAGTATTTT
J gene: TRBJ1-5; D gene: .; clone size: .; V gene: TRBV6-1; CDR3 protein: CASSRNRVSNQPQHF; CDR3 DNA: TGTGCCAGCAGCAGAAACAGGGTTAGCAATCAGCCCCAGCATTTT
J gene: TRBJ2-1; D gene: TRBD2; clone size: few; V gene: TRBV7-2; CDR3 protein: CASSLRTSGLGEQFF; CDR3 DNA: TGTGCCAGCAGCTTAAGGACTAGCGGGCTGGGTGAGCAGTTCTTC
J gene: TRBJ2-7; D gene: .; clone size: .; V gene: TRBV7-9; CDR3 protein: CASSPPGATYEQYF; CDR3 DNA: TGTGCCAGCAGCCCACCTGGGGCTACCTACGAGCAGTACTTC
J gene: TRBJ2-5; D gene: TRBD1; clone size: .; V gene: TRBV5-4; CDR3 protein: CASSSGDRQETQYF; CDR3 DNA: TGTGCCAGCAGCTCGGGGGACAGGCAAGAGACCCAGTACTTC
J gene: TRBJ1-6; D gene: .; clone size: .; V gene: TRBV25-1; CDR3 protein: CASSDLSRPLHF; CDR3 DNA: TGTGCCAGCAGTGATTTGTCAAGACCCCTCCACTTT
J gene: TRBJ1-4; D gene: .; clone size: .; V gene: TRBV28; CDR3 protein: CASSLRLRGGKKLFF; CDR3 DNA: TGTGCCAGCAGTTTAAGGTTGAGGGGAGGAAAAAAACTGTTTTTT
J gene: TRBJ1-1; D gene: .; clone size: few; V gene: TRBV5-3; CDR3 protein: CASSAHRAGNTEAFF; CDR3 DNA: TGTGCCAGCAGCGCACACAGGGCTGGGAACACTGAAGCTTTCTTT
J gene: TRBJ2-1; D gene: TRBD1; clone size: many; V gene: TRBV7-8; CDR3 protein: CASSLGAGGSYNEQFF; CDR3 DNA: TGTGCCAGCAGCTTAGGGGCAGGGGGCTCCTACAATGAGCAGTTCTTC
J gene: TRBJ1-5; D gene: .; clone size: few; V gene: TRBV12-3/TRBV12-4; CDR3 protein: CASSLGVSMGQPQHF; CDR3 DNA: TGTGCCAGCAGTTTAGGGGTTTCGATGGGTCAGCCCCAGCATTTT
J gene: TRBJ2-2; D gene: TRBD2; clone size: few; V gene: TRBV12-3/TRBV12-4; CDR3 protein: CASSLLAGAVTGELFF; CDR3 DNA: TGTGCCAGCAGTTTGCTAGCGGGGGCGGTCACCGGGGAGCTGTTTTTT
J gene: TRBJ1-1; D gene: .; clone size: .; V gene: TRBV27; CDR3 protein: CASRRYGEAFF; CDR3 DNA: TGTGCCAGCAGGAGGTACGGGGAAGCTTTCTTT
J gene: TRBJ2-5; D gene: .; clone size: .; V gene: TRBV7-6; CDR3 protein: CASSLEDEETQYF; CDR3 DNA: TGTGCCAGCAGCTTAGAGGATGAGGAGACCCAGTACTTC
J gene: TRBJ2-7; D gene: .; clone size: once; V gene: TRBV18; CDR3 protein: CASSEPNRDEQYF; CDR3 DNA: TGTGCCAGCTCTGAGCCCAACAGGGACGAGCAGTACTTC
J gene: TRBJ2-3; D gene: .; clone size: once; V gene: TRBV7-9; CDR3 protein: CASSLALAGSGDTQYF; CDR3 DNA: TGTGCCAGCAGCTTAGCGTTGGCTGGGTCCGGAGATACGCAGTATTTT
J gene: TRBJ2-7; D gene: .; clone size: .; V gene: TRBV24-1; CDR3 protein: CATSDWGENEQYF; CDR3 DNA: TGTGCCACCAGTGATTGGGGGGAGAACGAGCAGTACTTC
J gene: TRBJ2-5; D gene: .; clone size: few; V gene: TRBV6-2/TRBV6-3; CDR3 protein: CASGRQLRETQYF; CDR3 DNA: TGTGCCAGCGGTCGACAGCTGCGGGAGACCCAGTACTTC
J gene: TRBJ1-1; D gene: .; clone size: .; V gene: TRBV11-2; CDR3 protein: CASAQGRLNTEAFF; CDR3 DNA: TGTGCCAGCGCCCAGGGGCGATTGAACACTGAAGCTTTCTTT